The clone carrying this TCR beta chain was recorded at least ten times. This entry comes from a study of blood T cell repertoires in COVID-19. Study context: Donors in the United States, Italy and Spain gave samples during acute or convalescent COVID-19.

Germline V gives CDR1 KGHSH, CDR2 LQKENI. CDR3 length: 15 amino acids. Trimming cost V 5 bases and J 0 bases, with 13 bases left between them. The assay was immunoSEQ multiplex PCR, and TCRdb's table has in-frame clones only and misses some. The table has 60,000 or so clones, around 85% seen once. The genes are TRBV18 and TRBJ1-1; no firm D call. Sequenced: peripheral blood. The clonotype was recovered from a human donor in a cohort sampled during active COVID-19. CDR3 nucleotides: TGTGCCAGCTCATCGCAGAACAGCATGAACACTGAAGCTTTCTTT. Residues: CASSSQNSMNTEAFF.